This T cell receptor (beta chain) was identified in a study of Ad26.COV2.S vaccination and SARS-CoV-2 variants. The study, taken as a whole, reports: Participants given vaccine showed non-spike TCR breadth similar to that of placebo recipients. There was a possibility that the TCR breadth and depth analyses underestimated total T cell responses.

In the case of this clone: Its specificity is unknown.

Clones were read by immunoSEQ multiplex PCR, and TCRdb kept only the in-frame ones, dropping some. The repertoire includes under 500,000 clones, around 92% of them detected once, and approximately 1.6% sits in the top ten. Germline V lookup: CDR1 KGHSH, CDR2 LQKENI. The V gene lost 3 bases and the J gene lost 5 bases, with 17 bases spanning the gap. The CDR3 is 15 residues long. Treatment noted: some 19 received Ad26.COV2.S at low or high dose, single or two shots; roughly five received placebo; per-sample allocation not given. The samples were gathered on day 63 after the first injection of vaccine or placebo. An adult donor aged 18-55 years was enrolled in Boston.

The source of this sequence is a person aged 18-65 years who received the Ad26.COV2.S COVID-19 vaccine or a placebo. V usage is TRBV18 and J usage is TRBJ2-7; D perhaps matches TRBD2 (7 bases). Specimen: peripheral blood, collected in a trial of Ad26.COV2.S vaccine versus placebo. The CDR3 is CASSPGLGGADEQYF. The CDR3 bases are TGTGCCAGCTCACCGGGTCTGGGGGGGGCTGACGAGCAGTACTTC. Using reference TRBV18 and TRBJ2-7 for the parts outside the CDR3, the full variable domain is NAGVMQNPRHLVRRRGQEARLRCSPMKGHSHVYWYRQLPEEGLKFMVYLQKENIIDESGMPKERFSAEFPKEGPSILRIQQVVRGDSAAYFCASSPGLGGADEQYFGPGTRLTVT.